This T cell receptor beta chain came from a study of shared clonotypes between healthy human individuals. Naive CD8 cells lacked CD45RO and underwent positive selection for CCR7, leaving out terminally differentiated effector memory CD45RA+ cells. Caucasian adults residing in Nashville, Tennessee made up all the donors. The ends lost 3 bases at V and 6 bases at J; junction bases unmatched: 12. This CDR3 is 16 amino acids long. The germline V gene has CDR1 MDHEN and CDR2 SYDVKM. Method: immunoSEQ multiplex PCR; TCRdb's copy keeps in-frame clones and lacks some. The table includes about 650,000 clones, around 95% detected once.

This TCR was sampled from a woman in her 30s in good health. The specimen sequenced was naive CD8+ T cells sorted from blood. This chain links TRBV28 with TRBJ2-3; 7 bases fit TRBD2. Written as DNA, the CDR3 is TGTGCCAGCAGTTTCCCCACCACGGGCGGGAGTGATACGCAGTATTTT. Protein product: CASSFPTTGGSDTQYF.